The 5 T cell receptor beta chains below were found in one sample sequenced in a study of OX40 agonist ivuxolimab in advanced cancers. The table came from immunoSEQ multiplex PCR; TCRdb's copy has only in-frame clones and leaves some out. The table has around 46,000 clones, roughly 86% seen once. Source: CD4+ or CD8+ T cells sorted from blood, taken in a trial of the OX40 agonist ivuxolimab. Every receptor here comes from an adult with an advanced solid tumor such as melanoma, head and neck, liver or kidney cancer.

CDR3 bases: TGTGCCAGCAGTGAAGGAGTCAGTGAGCAGTTCTTC. Its protein is CASSEGVSEQFF. V and J are TRBV2 and TRBJ2-1; no clear D. V was cut by 1 base and J by 9 bases, with 7 bases left in between. CDR3 length: 12 amino acids. CDR1 SNHLY and CDR2 FYNNEI come from the germline V gene.

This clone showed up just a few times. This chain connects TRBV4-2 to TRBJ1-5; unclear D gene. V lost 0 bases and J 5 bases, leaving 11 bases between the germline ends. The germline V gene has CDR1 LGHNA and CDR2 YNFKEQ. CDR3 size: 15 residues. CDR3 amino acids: CASSQDWRGHQPQHF. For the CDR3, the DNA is TGTGCCAGCAGCCAAGATTGGAGAGGACATCAGCCCCAGCATTTT.

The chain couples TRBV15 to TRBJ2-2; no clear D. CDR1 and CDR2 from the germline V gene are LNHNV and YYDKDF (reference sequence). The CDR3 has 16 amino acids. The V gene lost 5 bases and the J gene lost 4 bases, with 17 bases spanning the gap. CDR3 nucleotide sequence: TGTGCCACCAGCCACCCGAAAACCCCTCCCACCGGGGAGCTGTTTTTT. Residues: CATSHPKTPPTGELFF.

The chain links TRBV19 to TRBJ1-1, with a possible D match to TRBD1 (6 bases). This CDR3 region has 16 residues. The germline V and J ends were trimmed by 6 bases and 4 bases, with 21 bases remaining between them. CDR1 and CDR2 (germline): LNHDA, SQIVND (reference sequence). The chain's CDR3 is CASRDRQERSVTEAFF. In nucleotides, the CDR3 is TGTGCCAGTAGGGACCGACAGGAGCGATCTGTCACTGAAGCTTTCTTT.

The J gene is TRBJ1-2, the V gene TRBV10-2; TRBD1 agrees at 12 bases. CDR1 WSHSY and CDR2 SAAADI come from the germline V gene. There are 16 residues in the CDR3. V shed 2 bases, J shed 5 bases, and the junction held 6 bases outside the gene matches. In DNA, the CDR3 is TGCGCCAGCAGTGAGGCGGGACAGGGGGCTAGGTATGGCTACACCTTC. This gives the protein CASSEAGQGARYGYTF.